This T cell receptor beta chain was retrieved from a study of T-cell memory formation after mild COVID-19. This CDR3 has 16 residues. Germline CDR1 is KGHSH and CDR2 is LQKENI. Trimming removed 3 bases from V and 6 bases from J, with 18 bases in between. Study observations and caveats: Researchers could not confirm that second-wave clones peaking on day 37 targeted SARS-CoV-2. CD8+ contracting clones occupied EMRA, while CD4+ ones occupied mainly CM and EM.

This clonotype was seen a few times. Its antigen is currently unknown. TCRdb ran MiXCR on the 5' RACE reads and lists one entry per CDR3 protein. The sample consists of about 320,000 distinct CDR3 sequences, more than 13% of them appearing once. The clonotype originates from a man aged 18 to 29 who had mild COVID-19 (a few samples of this study predate the infection). Cell type and time point are not known. The specimen sequenced was PBMCs or a T cell subset sorted from them (not recorded which). The chain links TRBV18 to TRBJ1-5; D may be TRBD1 (5 bases). The CDR3 sequence is CASSPRRERWGQPQHF. In DNA form, the CDR3 reads TGTGCCAGCTCACCTCGCAGGGAGAGGTGGGGTCAGCCCCAGCATTTT.